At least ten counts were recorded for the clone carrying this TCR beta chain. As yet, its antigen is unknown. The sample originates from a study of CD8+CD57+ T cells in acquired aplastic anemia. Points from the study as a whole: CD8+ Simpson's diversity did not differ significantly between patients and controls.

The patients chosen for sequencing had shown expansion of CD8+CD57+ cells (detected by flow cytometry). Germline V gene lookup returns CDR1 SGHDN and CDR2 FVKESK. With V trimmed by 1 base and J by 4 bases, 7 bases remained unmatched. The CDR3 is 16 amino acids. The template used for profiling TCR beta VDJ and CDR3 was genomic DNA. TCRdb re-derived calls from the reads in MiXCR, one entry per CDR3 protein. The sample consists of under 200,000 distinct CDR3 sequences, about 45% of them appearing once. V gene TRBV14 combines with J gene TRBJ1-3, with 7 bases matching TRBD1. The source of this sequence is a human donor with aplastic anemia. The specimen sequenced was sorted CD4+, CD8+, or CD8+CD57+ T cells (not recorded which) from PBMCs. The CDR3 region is CASSQGATGNGNTIYF. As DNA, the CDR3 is TGTGCCAGCAGCCAAGGGGCGACAGGGAACGGAAACACCATATATTTT.